The 14 T cell receptor beta chains in this list originate from one sample, sequenced in a study of cytomegalovirus exposure and HLA in healthy donors. Primers: 60 Vbeta forward and 13 Jbeta reverse. Measured with immunoSEQ multiplex PCR; TCRdb has only the in-frame clones, and not every one. This table has approximately 140,000 clones, 75% to 80% appearing once. The sequenced material came from PBMCs. The receptor source for this set is a man between 18 and 35 years old in good health and CMV-seronegative.

The gene calls are TRBV7-2 and TRBJ2-1; D call uncertain. The V end was cut by 1 base, the J end by 5 bases, with 9 bases between. Germline CDR1 and CDR2: SGHTA and FQGNSA. The CDR3 consists of 14 residues. The chain's CDR3 is CASSLGGKDNEQFF. As DNA, the CDR3 is TGTGCCAGCAGCTTAGGAGGCAAGGACAATGAGCAGTTCTTC.

The chain joins TRBV25-1 to TRBJ1-2; D perhaps matches TRBD1 (6 bases). This CDR3 is built from 12 residues. Looked up from germline, CDR1 is MGHDK and CDR2 is SYGVNS. Trimming pared 10 bases from V and 4 bases from J, leaving 13 bases between. The CDR3 DNA is TGTGCCATCTGGACAGACTTCTATGGCTACACCTTC. Translation gives CAIWTDFYGYTF.

The V call is TRBV7-2, the J call TRBJ1-1; 7 positions agree with TRBD1. The J segment lost 4 bases and the V segment lost 6 bases, leaving 11 bases of the junction unmatched. Germline CDR1 SGHTA, CDR2 FQGNSA. This CDR3 spans 15 amino acids. CDR3 loop: CASRQGDSDPTEAFF. The DNA for the CDR3 is TGTGCCAGCAGGCAAGGGGACAGCGACCCCACTGAAGCTTTCTTT.

This clone was recorded a few times. The chain employs TRBV11-3 and TRBJ2-7, with 9 bases aligning to TRBD2. J gave up 0 bases and V 5 bases, and 5 bases lay outside the gene matches. Looked up from germline, CDR1 is SGHNT and CDR2 is YENEEA. This CDR3 region has 15 residues. The CDR3 nucleotides read TGTGCCAGCAGCCCACGGACTAGCGACTCCTACGAGCAGTACTTC. Protein product: CASSPRTSDSYEQYF.

The chain joins TRBV5-1 to TRBJ2-1; 9 positions agree with TRBD1. Trimming cost V 5 bases and J 0 bases; bases outside gene matches: 6. The CDR3 is made up of 16 amino acids. Looked up from germline, CDR1 is SGHRS and CDR2 is YFSETQ. CDR3: CASRGTGSSSYNEQFF. The DNA of the CDR3 is TGCGCCAGCAGAGGGACAGGGAGTAGCTCCTACAATGAGCAGTTCTTC.

The gene calls are TRBV11-2 and TRBJ1-1, with TRBD1 identical over 7 bases. The CDR3 consists of 18 residues. Germline values: CDR1 SGHAT, CDR2 FQNNGV. Trimming took 6 bases from V and 10 from J; bases not matched to a gene: 26. DNA of the CDR3: TGTGCCAGCAGACATATTGGACAGGCGGCCCGTTATAGGGTCGGAGCTTTCTTT. Protein sequence: CASRHIGQAARYRVGAFF.

This clone appeared a single time. The chain couples TRBV7-3 to TRBJ1-2; possibly TRBD1 for D (6 bases). Between the trimmed V and J ends, which lost 4 bases and 8 bases, there was a span of 11 bases. CDR1 and CDR2 (germline): SGHTA, FQGTGA. The CDR3 runs 12 residues. Written as DNA, the CDR3 is TGTGCCAGCAGCTCGGACAGAATCGGCTACACCTTC. Translated, it gives CASSSDRIGYTF.

V usage is TRBV5-4 and J usage is TRBJ1-6; TRBD1 matches at 7 bases. Germline assignment: CDR1 SGHNT and CDR2 YYREEE (reference sequence). V gave up 0 bases and J gave up 0 bases; unmatched junction bases: 0. The CDR3 length is 16 residues. CDR3 sequence (DNA): TGTGCCAGCAGCTTGGGACAGGGCTCCTATAATTCACCCCTCCACTTT. Encoded protein: CASSLGQGSYNSPLHF.

The rearrangement links TRBV19 to TRBJ1-1, with D maybe TRBD1 (5 bases). The CDR3 consists of 13 residues. Germline CDR1 and CDR2: LNHDA and SQIVND (reference sequence). V dropped 11 bases and J dropped 4 bases, with 17 bases sitting between them. The CDR3 DNA reads TGTGCCGGACGGAGGGGTCCGAGCACTGAAGCTTTCTTT. Translated, it gives CAGRRGPSTEAFF.

V is TRBV9 and J is TRBJ2-7; 13 bases fit TRBD2. The V gene's germline CDR1 is SGDLS and CDR2 YYNGEE. The trim removed 4 bases at V and 4 bases at J, leaving 5 bases unmatched. This CDR3 comprises 15 residues. The CDR3 loop reads CASSRGLAGNYEQYF. In nucleotides, the CDR3 is TGTGCCAGCAGCAGGGGACTAGCGGGGAATTACGAGCAGTACTTC.

CDR3 protein: CASRFMAGNTEAFF. The CDR3 DNA follows: TGTGCCAGCAGGTTCATGGCGGGGAACACTGAAGCTTTCTTT. The rearrangement joins TRBV7-6 to TRBJ1-1; D is ambiguous. Deletions cut 6 bases from V and 1 base from J, with 12 bases between. Germline loops: CDR1 SGHVS, CDR2 FNYEAQ. CDR3 length: 14 residues. Together with reference TRBV7-6 and TRBJ1-1, the CDR3 gives the full variable domain: GAGVSQSPRYKVTKRGQDVALRCDPISGHVSLYWYRQALGQGPEFLTYFNYEAQQDKSGLPNDRFSAERPEGSISTLTIQRTEQRDSAMYRCASRFMAGNTEAFFGQGTRLTVV.

The rearrangement uses TRBV7-9 and TRBJ2-1, with a tentative D call TRBD1 (5 bases). V was cut by 4 bases and J by 0 bases, with 16 bases left in between. Per the germline V gene, CDR1 is SEHNR and CDR2 is FQNEAQ (reference sequence). The CDR3 consists of 17 residues. The CDR3 coding sequence is TGTGCCAGCAGCTCCTCATCCGACAGACACTCCTACAATGAGCAGTTCTTC. Translation: CASSSSSDRHSYNEQFF.

V and J are TRBV27 and TRBJ1-1, with 8 bases identical to TRBD1. This CDR3 is 15 amino acids long. The germline gives CDR1 MNHEY, CDR2 SMNVEV (reference sequence). V shed 0 bases and J 2 bases; nucleotides not matched to a gene: 2. CDR3 in DNA: TGTGCCAGCAGTTTATCCACAGGGGGAAACACTGAAGCTTTCTTT. It specifies CASSLSTGGNTEAFF.

The chain is built from TRBV18 and TRBJ2-3, with 8 bases lining up with TRBD2. Germline assignment: CDR1 KGHSH and CDR2 LQKENI. CDR3 length: 16 residues. The V gene end was trimmed by 1 base and the J gene end by 0 bases; junction bases not matched to a gene: 3. The CDR3 region is CASSPRLAGSTDTQYF. The CDR3 DNA reads as TGTGCCAGCTCACCACGGCTAGCGGGCAGCACAGATACGCAGTATTTT.